The 23 T cell receptor beta chains below were found in one sample sequenced in a study of spatial heterogeneity in lung cancer. Time point described: sample taken at primary tumor resection. Regarding the study as a whole: Higher tumor mutation counts went along with higher counts of expanded intratumoral alpha and beta TCRs.

TCRdb passed the 5' RACE reads through MiXCR, listing each CDR3 protein once. The repertoire has more than 7,000 distinct CDR3 sequences, around 8% of them found once; the top ten carry over 20%. Which antigens these TCRs recognize remains unknown. The specimen comprised lung tumor tissue, sampled at surgery. The receptor set was obtained from a male donor with early-stage non-small cell lung cancer.

This clonotype has more than one count but fewer than ten. In DNA, the CDR3 is TGCAGTGCTCTAGCGGGAGGGCCAGATGAGCAGTTCTTC. This encodes CSALAGGPDEQFF. The rearrangement joins TRBV20-1 to TRBJ2-1, with TRBD2 identical over 12 bases. The length of the CDR3 is 13 residues. V lost 5 bases and J lost 8; bases outside the gene matches: 4. Germline V gene lookup returns CDR1 DFQATT and CDR2 SNEGSKA (reference sequence).

At least ten counts were recorded for this clonotype. The genes are TRBV6-1 and TRBJ1-1; 7 nucleotides agree with TRBD1. Trimming cost V 6 bases and J 3 bases; bases outside gene matches: 10. CDR1 is MNHNS, CDR2 SASEGT, per germline. The CDR3 extends over 15 amino acids. CDR3 DNA sequence: TGTGCCAGCAGAAAGGGGGCCGGGGTCGACACTGAAGCTTTCTTT. Translated, it gives CASRKGAGVDTEAFF.

The CDR3 sequence is CASSLDLGNEQFF. The CDR3 DNA reads as TGTGCCAGCAGTTTAGATTTAGGCAATGAGCAGTTCTTC. V and J are TRBV12-3 or TRBV12-4 and TRBJ2-1; D is uncertain. Trimming took off 1 base at V and 6 bases at J, with 7 bases between the two ends. This CDR3 is 13 amino acids long.

This clonotype was picked up many times. The genes are TRBV6-2 or TRBV6-3 and TRBJ1-1, with 8 bases aligning to TRBD1. Germline V lookup: CDR1 MNHEY, CDR2 SVGEGT. This CDR3 has 13 amino acids. V lost 6 bases and J lost 4; bases outside the gene matches: 4. DNA for the CDR3: TGTGCCAGCAGCCGACAGGGGTTCACTGAAGCTTTCTTT. It specifies CASSRQGFTEAFF.

This clonotype has a count of ten or more. The J gene is TRBJ2-5, the V gene TRBV18; the D gene is possibly TRBD1 (6 bases). The germline V gene has CDR1 KGHSH and CDR2 LQKENI. Trimming left V 4 bases short and J 6 bases short, with 24 bases between. The CDR3 runs 17 residues. In DNA, the CDR3 is TGTGCCAGCTCACGAGTCCATTGGGGACACACCCAGAAGACCCAGTACTTC. This encodes CASSRVHWGHTQKTQYF.

The sample holds many counts of this clonotype. The chain is built from TRBV25-1 and TRBJ1-3; D not resolved. This CDR3 is built from 14 residues. Germline CDR1 and CDR2: MGHDK and SYGVNS. V gave up 0 bases and J gave up 7 bases, with 10 bases separating them. The CDR3 DNA reads TGTGCCAGCAGTGAATATGAACCCGGGAACACCATATATTTT. Translating it yields CASSEYEPGNTIYF.

The genes are TRBV3-1 and TRBJ2-4; 9 bases agree with TRBD1. V lost 5 bases and J lost 3; bases outside the gene matches: 8. The V gene's germline CDR1 is LGHDT and CDR2 YNNKEL (reference sequence). This CDR3 comprises 16 residues. This chain's CDR3 is CASSNGTGLGKNIQYF. Written as DNA, the CDR3 is TGTGCCAGCAGCAACGGGACAGGGTTAGGCAAAAACATTCAGTACTTC.

The chain carries TRBV7-9 and TRBJ1-2; the D gene is possibly TRBD1 (6 bases). This CDR3 has 14 amino acids. V lost 1 base and J lost 8, with 14 bases in between. Germline V gene sequence: CDR1 SEHNR, CDR2 FQNEAQ (reference sequence). The CDR3 nucleotides read TGTGCCAGCAGCTTAGAAGCGGGCAGGGGAGGCTACACCTTC. Its protein is CASSLEAGRGGYTF. Full variable domain (rest looked up from reference TRBV7-9 and TRBJ1-2): DTGVSQNPRHKITKRGQNVTFRCDPISEHNRLYWYRQTLGQGPEFLTYFQNEAQLEKSRLLSDRFSAERPKGSFSTLEIQRTEQGDSAMYLCASSLEAGRGGYTFGSGTRLTVV.

This clonotype was recorded many times. This rearrangement joins TRBV18 to TRBJ2-5; D is undetermined. V was cut by 3 bases and J by 4 bases, with 3 bases left in between. Germline CDR1 and CDR2: KGHSH and LQKENI. The CDR3 spans 11 residues. Here the CDR3 reads CASSPRETQYF. As DNA, the CDR3 is TGTGCCAGCTCACCTAGAGAGACCCAGTACTTC.

This clonotype has a count of ten or more. The CDR3: CASSLAQGHIQYF. CDR3 sequence (DNA): TGTGCCAGCAGCTTAGCACAGGGTCACATTCAGTACTTC. The chain uses TRBV7-2 and TRBJ2-4; the D gene is possibly TRBD1 (6 bases). The CDR3 totals 13 residues. V was shortened by 0 bases and J by 8 bases, with 8 bases between the two germline ends. Germline CDR1 is SGHTA and CDR2 is FQGNSA.

This clonotype was seen many times. This chain connects TRBV20-1 to TRBJ2-6; no firm D call. V was pared by 4 bases and J by 0 bases, with 13 bases between. The CDR3 sequence is 16 residues long. Germline CDR1 is DFQATT and CDR2 is SNEGSKA (reference sequence). Written as DNA, the CDR3 is TGCAGTGCTAAAGGCATTTGGCCCTCTGGGGCCAACGTCCTGACTTTC. Translating it yields CSAKGIWPSGANVLTF.

This clonotype was recorded many times. The V call is TRBV19, the J call TRBJ2-6; 7 nucleotides agree with TRBD1. The CDR3 spans 17 residues. In germline, CDR1 is LNHDA, CDR2 SQIVND (reference sequence). V dropped 3 bases and J dropped 2; count of bases not matched to a gene: 7. CDR3 sequence (DNA): TGTGCCAGTAGTATCTTAACAGGGGACGCTGGGGCCAACGTCCTGACTTTC. Protein: CASSILTGDAGANVLTF.

A note on this clonotype: A much larger clone lies a single base off, so this may be a read error. The chain couples TRBV20-1 to TRBJ2-2; no firm D call. V lost 5 bases and J lost 1, with 2 bases in between. The germline V gene has CDR1 DFQATT and CDR2 SNEGSKA (reference sequence). This CDR3 has 11 amino acids. DNA of the CDR3: TGCAGTGCTGGGAACACCGGGGAGCTGTTTTTT. Its translation is CSAGNTGELFF.

Ten or more counts support this clonotype. The V and J genes are TRBV9 and TRBJ1-6; D uncertain. In germline, CDR1 is SGDLS, CDR2 YYNGEE. The CDR3 has 17 residues. The V and J ends lost 0 bases and 0 bases respectively, with 10 bases between them. The CDR3 reads CASSVEDLSSYNSPLHF. The DNA of the CDR3 is TGTGCCAGCAGCGTAGAGGATTTAAGCTCCTATAATTCACCCCTCCACTTT.

A few counts support this clonotype. The chain carries TRBV7-9 and TRBJ2-3; possibly TRBD1 for D (5 bases). Germline CDR1 SEHNR, CDR2 FQNEAQ (reference sequence). With 8 bases removed from V and 4 bases from J, the gap between germline ends came to 16 bases. This CDR3 has 14 amino acids. CDR3: CASRAGGAPDTQYF. Written as DNA, the CDR3 is TGTGCCAGCCGAGCAGGTGGGGCCCCAGATACGCAGTATTTT.

This clonotype was seen only a few times. V gene TRBV7-6 combines with J gene TRBJ1-1; 7 bases fit TRBD1. The germline V gene has CDR1 SGHVS and CDR2 FNYEAQ. Trimming at V came to 5 bases and at J to 1 base, leaving 1 base not matched to a gene. This CDR3 comprises 13 residues. The CDR3 bases are TGTGCCAGCAGCGCAGGGGGGAACACTGAAGCTTTCTTT. Protein sequence: CASSAGGNTEAFF.

In the case of this clonotype: A much larger clone lies one base from this, so it may be a read error. The rearrangement links TRBV11-2 to TRBJ2-1, with TRBD2 as a possible D gene (6 bases). CDR1 and CDR2 from the germline V gene are SGHAT and FQNNGV. This CDR3 spans 13 amino acids. The CDR3 DNA is TGTGTCAGCAGCTTAGATGCTTACGGGAGGCAGTTCTTC. Its protein product is CVSSLDAYGRQFF.

There are many counts of this clonotype. The chain carries TRBV6-1 and TRBJ1-2; 7 nucleotides align to TRBD1. The CDR3 loop spans 13 amino acids. Germline V lookup: CDR1 MNHNS, CDR2 SASEGT. With 7 bases clipped from V and 4 bases from J, the junction kept 6 bases outside the gene matches. CDR3 in amino acids: CASTADRTYGYTF. The CDR3 coding sequence is TGTGCCAGCACTGCGGACAGGACCTATGGCTACACCTTC.

The table lists this clonotype with many counts. The chain is built from TRBV5-1 and TRBJ2-1, with TRBD1 matching over 8 bases. Germline V gene sequence: CDR1 SGHRS, CDR2 YFSETQ. The CDR3 spans 15 residues. V dropped 7 bases and J dropped 6; count of bases not matched to a gene: 12. The CDR3 DNA sequence: TGCGCCAGCGATCCGACAGGGGTCAATCCCAATGAGCAGTTCTTC. It encodes CASDPTGVNPNEQFF.

This clonotype was seen at least ten times. V usage is TRBV10-3 and J usage is TRBJ1-2; D may be TRBD1 (5 bases). V lost 2 bases, J lost 14 bases, and 12 bases lay in between. Germline V gives CDR1 ENHRY, CDR2 SYGVKD. This CDR3 spans 11 amino acids. CDR3 coding DNA: TGTGCCATCAGTGAGCCCGATGGGGGTACCTTC. This sequence encodes CAISEPDGGTF.

This clonotype has at least ten counts. This chain links TRBV7-2 with TRBJ2-3; D possibly corresponds to TRBD2 (5 bases). CDR1 SGHTA and CDR2 FQGNSA come from the germline V gene. The CDR3 runs to 13 residues. The V and J ends lost 0 bases and 4 bases respectively, with 5 bases between them. CDR3 amino acids: CASSLARADTQYF. The CDR3 DNA follows: TGTGCCAGCAGCTTAGCGCGGGCAGATACGCAGTATTTT.

This clonotype has at least ten counts. J is TRBJ2-1 and V is TRBV19; the match to TRBD2 covers 10 bases. Looked up from germline, CDR1 is LNHDA and CDR2 is SQIVND (reference sequence). This CDR3 spans 17 amino acids. Trimming cost V 8 bases and J 0 bases; bases outside gene matches: 10. The CDR3 DNA sequence: TGTGCCAGTCGAGATGTAGCGGGGGGTATCTCCTACAATGAGCAGTTCTTC. It specifies CASRDVAGGISYNEQFF.

CDR3 DNA sequence: TGTGCCATCAGTACCGACAGGGACTGGTGGCAGTACTTC. Its translation is CAISTDRDWWQYF. The rearrangement joins TRBV10-3 to TRBJ2-7; tentative D call: TRBD1 (7 bases). Germline lookup yields CDR1 ENHRY and CDR2 SYGVKD. The CDR3 covers 13 residues. V lost 5 bases, J lost 9 bases, and 17 bases lay in between.